Listed here are 15 T cell receptor beta chains from one sample, sequenced in a study of cytomegalovirus exposure and HLA in healthy donors. Use of 60 Vbeta and 13 Jbeta primers characterized the PCR. Libraries were prepared by immunoSEQ multiplex PCR; TCRdb keeps only in-frame clonotypes and omits some of them. The sample table sets out approximately 37,000 clones. Sequences were obtained from PBMCs. These receptors were collected from a male donor in good health and CMV-seronegative.

The genes are TRBV7-8 and TRBJ2-7; D uncertain. Trimming removed 0 bases at V and 1 base at J, with 7 bases between. CDR3 length equals 14 residues. Germline values: CDR1 SGHVS, CDR2 FQNEAQ. CDR3 region: CASSLASTSYEQYF. The CDR3, as DNA: TGTGCCAGCAGCTTAGCCTCGACATCCTACGAGCAGTACTTC.

The chain has TRBV6-1 and TRBJ2-7; D unclear. In germline, CDR1 is MNHNS, CDR2 SASEGT. V lost 2 bases and J lost 7, with 9 bases in between. The CDR3 is 12 residues long. The CDR3 region has the DNA TGTGCCAGCAGTGAATCATATGAGGAGCAGTACTTC. Encoded protein: CASSESYEEQYF.

The chain carries TRBV5-1 and TRBJ2-7, with D maybe TRBD1 (6 bases). Germline CDR1 and CDR2: SGHRS and YFSETQ. V lost 0 bases and J lost 5, with 24 bases in between. This CDR3 spans 18 amino acids. CDR3 amino acids: CASSLAIGWNREYNEQYF. CDR3 sequence (DNA): TGCGCCAGCAGCTTGGCCATCGGTTGGAACAGGGAATATAACGAGCAGTACTTC.

This rearrangement joins TRBV4-1 to TRBJ2-3; TRBD2 might be the D (5 bases). With 3 bases removed from V and 4 bases from J, the gap between germline ends came to 20 bases. Germline loops: CDR1 MGHRA, CDR2 YSYEKL. The CDR3 is 17 amino acids. The CDR3 DNA sequence: TGCGCCAGCAGCCATTACCCCCCGGGGATCAGAGCAGATACGCAGTATTTT. Protein sequence: CASSHYPPGIRADTQYF.

The V and J genes are TRBV11-2 and TRBJ2-5; D is perhaps TRBD2 (6 bases). Germline CDR1 and CDR2: SGHAT and FQNNGV. With 3 bases removed from V and 1 base from J, the gap between germline ends came to 12 bases. The CDR3 runs 15 residues. CDR3 in amino acids: CASSFSRGSQETQYF. The CDR3 DNA sequence: TGTGCCAGCAGCTTTAGCCGGGGGAGCCAAGAGACCCAGTACTTC.

The chain combines TRBV18 with TRBJ1-5; 9 bases agree with TRBD1. Trimming cost V 6 bases and J 4 bases; bases outside gene matches: 10. The CDR3 covers 16 residues. CDR1 KGHSH and CDR2 LQKENI come from the germline V gene. Here the CDR3 reads CASSSGQGKLNQPQHF. CDR3 in DNA: TGTGCCAGCTCCTCGGGACAGGGAAAGCTAAATCAGCCCCAGCATTTT.

The chain uses TRBV2 and TRBJ1-2; D is possibly TRBD1 (5 bases). V was clipped by 4 bases and J by 5 bases, with 14 bases between them. The CDR3 runs 14 residues. Germline assignment: CDR1 SNHLY and CDR2 FYNNEI. For the CDR3, the DNA is TGTGCCAGCAGTGTCAGACAGTTAGGGTATGGCTACACCTTC. Translation: CASSVRQLGYGYTF. Looking up the rest from reference TRBV2 and TRBJ1-2 gives the full variable domain: EPEVTQTPSHQVTQMGQEVILRCVPISNHLYFYWYRQILGQKVEFLVSFYNNEISEKSEIFDDQFSVERPDGSNFTLKIRSTKLEDSAMYFCASSVRQLGYGYTFGSGTRLTVV.

This chain links TRBV7-9 with TRBJ2-1, with D possibly being TRBD1 (6 bases). Germline CDR1 reads SEHNR; CDR2 reads FQNEAQ (reference sequence). The CDR3 has 13 residues. V dropped 2 bases and J dropped 6 bases, with 8 bases sitting between them. This CDR3 is CASSLQGTNEQFF. The CDR3 DNA reads as TGTGCCAGCAGCTTACAGGGGACCAATGAGCAGTTCTTC.

The rearrangement uses TRBV19 and TRBJ1-5; 9 nucleotides align to TRBD1. The CDR3 is made up of 15 amino acids. V trimming: 3 bases; J trimming: 6 bases; junction bases outside the gene matches: 6. CDR1 LNHDA and CDR2 SQIVND come from the germline V gene (reference sequence). The CDR3 is CASSMGSTGGQPQHF. The CDR3 coding sequence is TGTGCCAGTAGTATGGGATCGACAGGGGGTCAGCCCCAGCATTTT.

The gene calls are TRBV19 and TRBJ2-1; the match to TRBD2 covers 9 bases. Germline loops: CDR1 LNHDA, CDR2 SQIVND (reference sequence). Unmatched junction bases numbered 2, after V lost 3 bases and J lost 5 bases. The CDR3 has 14 amino acids. CDR3 nucleotides: TGTGCCAGTAGTATGCCTAGCGGGGACAATGAGCAGTTCTTC. It encodes CASSMPSGDNEQFF. Using reference TRBV19 and TRBJ2-1 for the parts outside the CDR3, the full variable domain is DGGITQSPKYLFRKEGQNVTLSCEQNLNHDAMYWYRQDPGQGLRLIYYSQIVNDFQKGDIAEGYSVSREKKESFPLTVTSAQKNPTAFYLCASSMPSGDNEQFFGPGTRLTVL.

This chain connects TRBV18 to TRBJ1-2; 9 bases fit TRBD1. CDR3 size: 17 residues. V was clipped by 2 bases and J by 1 base; unmatched bases: 8. Germline loops: CDR1 KGHSH, CDR2 LQKENI. The CDR3 is CASSPWTGTGFNYGYTF. The CDR3 DNA follows: TGTGCCAGCTCACCATGGACCGGGACAGGGTTTAACTATGGCTACACCTTC.

The chain is built from TRBV6-6 and TRBJ1-5; 7 bases fit TRBD1. Trimming cost V 4 bases and J 4 bases; bases outside gene matches: 4. CDR3 length: 14 residues. From germline, CDR1 is MNHNY and CDR2 SVGAGI (reference sequence). CDR3 coding DNA: TGTGCCAGCAGTTTAGGGACAGCTAATCAGCCCCAGCATTTT. It translates to CASSLGTANQPQHF.

The J gene is TRBJ2-1, the V gene TRBV6-5, with a possible D match to TRBD2 (7 bases). V was cut by 0 bases and J by 7 bases, with 16 bases left in between. The CDR3 is made up of 16 amino acids. Germline assignment: CDR1 MNHEY and CDR2 SVGAGI. The CDR3 loop reads CASSYSSGGPRNEQFF. DNA of the CDR3: TGTGCCAGCAGTTACTCGTCCGGGGGGCCGCGGAATGAGCAGTTCTTC.

CDR3 protein: CASSLIEAAEQYF. Here the CDR3 DNA reads TGTGCCAGCAGCTTAATTGAGGCAGCCGAGCAGTACTTC. This chain links TRBV7-9 with TRBJ2-7; D gene ambiguous. Trimming removed 2 bases at V and 6 bases at J, with 11 bases between. The CDR3 loop spans 13 amino acids. The germline V gene has CDR1 SEHNR and CDR2 FQNEAQ (reference sequence).

The chain uses TRBV10-1 and TRBJ2-1; 10 bases map to TRBD1. The CDR3 covers 15 residues. In germline, CDR1 is WNHNN, CDR2 SYGVQD (reference sequence). Germline trimming cut 8 bases from V and 2 bases from J; bases unmatched to any gene: 6. As DNA, the CDR3 is TGCGCCAGCGCCCGGGACAGGGGCCCCTACAATGAGCAGTTCTTC. Translating it yields CASARDRGPYNEQFF.